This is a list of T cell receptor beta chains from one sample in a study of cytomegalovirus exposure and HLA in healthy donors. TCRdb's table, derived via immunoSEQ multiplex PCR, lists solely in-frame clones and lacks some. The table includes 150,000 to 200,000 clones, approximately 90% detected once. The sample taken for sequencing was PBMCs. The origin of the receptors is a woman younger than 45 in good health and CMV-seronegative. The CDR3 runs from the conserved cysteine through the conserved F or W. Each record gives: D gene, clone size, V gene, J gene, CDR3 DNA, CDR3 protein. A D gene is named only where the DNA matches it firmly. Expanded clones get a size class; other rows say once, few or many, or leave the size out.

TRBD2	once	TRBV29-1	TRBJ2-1	TGCAGCGTTGATGGTTCGCGGGGGGGCTCGGGTGAGCAGTTCTTC	CSVDGSRGGSGEQFF
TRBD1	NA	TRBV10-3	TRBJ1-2	TGTGCCATCAGTGAACGGGACAGGGGACTAATTAACTATGGCTACACCTTC	CAISERDRGLINYGYTF
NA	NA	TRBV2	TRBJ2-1	TGTGCCAGCAGGGAGCGTGAGCAGTTCTTC	CASREREQFF
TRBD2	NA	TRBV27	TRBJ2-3	TGTGCCAGCAGTTCCTCGGGTGTAGCGGGACGCACAGATACGCAGTATTTT	CASSSSGVAGRTDTQYF
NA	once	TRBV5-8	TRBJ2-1	TGTGCCAGCAGCCCCCCTCCGGGACTCACAACCTACAATGAGCAGTTCTTC	CASSPPPGLTTYNEQFF
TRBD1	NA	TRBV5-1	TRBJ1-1	TGCGCCAGCAGCTCCTCAGGGGGCAACACTGAAGCTTTCTTT	CASSSSGGNTEAFF
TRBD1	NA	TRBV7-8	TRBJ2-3	TGTGCCAGCAGATCCTCCGGGACAGGGTTTGGCACAGATACGCAGTATTTT	CASRSSGTGFGTDTQYF
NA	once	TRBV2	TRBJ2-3	TGTGCCAGCAGTGACTGGGGGGGCGCATCAGATACGCAGTATTTT	CASSDWGGASDTQYF
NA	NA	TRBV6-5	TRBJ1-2	TGTGCCAGCACCTCGGAGTTGGGAGGGGACACCTTC	CASTSELGGDTF
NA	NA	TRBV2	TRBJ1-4	TGTGCCAGCACGGAGACAACTAATGAAAAACTGTTTTTT	CASTETTNEKLFF
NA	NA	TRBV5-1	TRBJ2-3	TGCGCCAGCAGCTTGGGACAGTTCCTCACAGATACGCAGTATTTT	CASSLGQFLTDTQYF